This T cell receptor beta chain is drawn from a study of T cells in Graves' hyperthyroidism and ophthalmopathy (dated by TCRdb to between 2018 and 2021). General notes on the study: Peripheral blood was sampled at the time of initial diagnosis, prior to any treatment. TCR V-J signatures able to tell the groups apart were searched for in a discovery cohort of 100 patients, of whom 43 had Graves' ophthalmopathy and around 58 had stable Graves' hyperthyroidism. Once sampling was done, hyperthyroidism patients were given methimazole at a starting dose of 30 mg daily, whereas ophthalmopathy patients were given high-dose intravenous methylprednisolone. The study also compared thyroid tissue and blood T-cell repertoires from roughly six Graves' hyperthyroidism patients. The 90 to 100 discovery patients were randomly split 7:3 into training and test sets. The paper reports TCR Vbeta CDR3 sequencing of over 130 peripheral blood samples: approximately 41 ophthalmopathy, fewer than 85 hyperthyroidism and around 17 progressor patients. An independent validation cohort of under 20 hyperthyroidism patients and approximately 17 patients who later progressed to ophthalmopathy tested prospective prediction of ophthalmopathy.

General study outcomes and caveats: In validation, the model predicted progression to ophthalmopathy with approximately 69% sensitivity and around 72% specificity, a median of about six months before onset. No statistical method was used to fix the sample size in advance, and group allocation was not hidden from the investigators. A model built on a 13 V-J signature distinguished ophthalmopathy from stable hyperthyroidism, reaching over 85% sensitivity and under 84% specificity in cross-validation and 80%/75% in testing. Most expanded thyroid clonotypes (frequency above 0.001) were also found in blood, which suggests that blood repertoires may mirror thyroid immune responses.

TCR beta CDR3 regions were amplified from RNA transcripts. The first round of RT-PCR for the TCR CDR3 was performed with the HTBI primer set and the Qiagen OneStep RT-PCR kit. Libraries were constructed in a second round of multiplex PCR, after which size selection and purification were carried out. The libraries were sequenced on an Illumina HiSeq2000 using paired-end 100 bp reads. The authors processed their data as follows. SOAPnuke was used to process the raw data, removing reads that contained adapters or uncalled bases, had a mean Phred below 15, or lacked an exact match to the constant primer or identifier. COPE v1.2.5 was used to merge the high-quality paired reads, and each unique nucleotide sequence was defined as a clonotype. Clonotypes were aligned to IMGT TRBV, TRBD and TRBJ reference segments using MiTCR v1.1. Analysis was restricted to V-J combinations with a frequency above 0.0001, which covered roughly 99% of repertoires. A TCS score was defined as the ratio between F50 (clonal expansion) and ExV (chaos), using BLOSUM62-based TCRdist between CDR3 peptides within each V-J. Welch's t-statistics and random forest reduced some 510 V-J features to about 12, which were used in a naive Bayes classifier (R e1071). TCRdb redid the processing of the public reads, applying fastp at Q25 and MiXCR, and retained in-frame beta chains. Rows with one shared CDR3 protein collapse into an entry with the most common genes and DNA. TCRdb, not the authors, supplied the V and J calls. The sample table holds roughly 570,000 distinct CDR3 sequences, of which approximately 14% were seen once. Clones ranked in the top ten supply approximately 7% of the sample.

As encoded in the germline V gene, CDR1 is SNHLY while CDR2 is FYNNEI. The CDR3 runs 13 amino acids, cysteine and phenylalanine included. The retained sequence is limited to the CDR3, 39 bases, with the frame set at the first base. Trimming at the junction amounts to 8 bases on V and 0 bases on J, and the germline ends lie 10 bases apart. At least ten counts were recorded for this clonotype. This receptor's antigen is unknown. No much larger clone exists at a distance of one base, and base qualities are not known. Graves' hyperthyroidism was defined as stable when no progression to ophthalmopathy occurred over 18 months of follow-up. Hyperthyroidism patients were newly diagnosed, with disease duration under 2 months, and aged 18 to 65 years. Any patient with an uncontrolled infection, another autoimmune disease, pregnancy or lactation was excluded. Diagnoses relied on clinical symptoms, serum thyroxine and TRAb, thyroid ultrasound and orbital computed tomography. PBMCs were isolated from 8 to 10 ml of fresh peripheral blood by Ficoll-Paque density gradient centrifugation. Total RNA was extracted using Trizol reagent, and RNA quality was assessed on an Agilent 2100 Bioanalyzer.

This clonotype was sampled from a woman in her thirties with Graves' hyperthyroidism. The rearrangement combines TRBV2 with TRBJ1-1, with the D gene uncertain. Input material: blood. The CDR3 reads CASLMAMNTEAFF. The DNA sequence is as follows: TGTGCCAGCCTTATGGCGATGAACACTGAAGCTTTCTTT.